One T cell receptor beta chain is described in this entry. This sample is part of a study of blood T cell repertoires in COVID-19. Background on the study: In each case, the material was cDNA or gDNA derived from T cells, B-cell-depleted T cells, or PBMCs.

CDR1 and CDR2 from the germline V gene are SGHRS and YFSETQ. This CDR3 is 18 amino acids long. The ends lost 0 bases at V and 0 bases at J; junction bases unmatched: 9. In the original workflow: By means of reference gene primer amplification, nucleated cell counts were estimated. Clones were sequenced by immunoSEQ multiplex PCR, and TCRdb holds only the in-frame ones, with some missing. That table supplies the V and J calls and clone size; D and trimming were determined from the DNA. The data contain over 110,000 clones, around 89% of them seen just once; the ten biggest clones take up roughly 30%. The genes are TRBV5-1 and TRBJ1-3, with 7 bases identical to TRBD1. The receptor was isolated from a human donor in a cohort sampled during active COVID-19. Material: peripheral blood. The CDR3 nucleotides read TGCGCCAGCAGCTTGGGGAGGACAGGAGCTCTCTCTGGAAACACCATATATTTT. Its protein product is CASSLGRTGALSGNTIYF.